This T cell receptor beta chain was identified in a study of shared clonotypes between healthy human individuals. General study points: Naive subsets generally had larger estimated richness than memory subsets. The authors expected sequencing depth to affect clonotype sharing among donors.

As to this clone: The antigen is undetermined.

CD4+ cells underwent separation, giving CD45RA+ naive and CD45RA-negative memory subsets. Genomic DNA (from each subset) was split evenly across several immunoSEQ plates. Some clones are missing from TCRdb's copy, which holds only in-frame ones; the method was immunoSEQ multiplex PCR. The sample carries under 850,000 clones, roughly 72% recorded once. The receptor was derived from a woman aged 30 to 39 in good health. The source material was memory CD4+ T cells sorted from blood. As to subset: CD45RA-negative fraction.

Here the CDR3 DNA reads TGTGCCGAGGACAGCGAGCTGTTTTTT. It yields the protein CAEDSELFF. V usage is TRBV15 and J usage is TRBJ2-2; TRBD1 is a possible D gene (6 bases). There are 9 residues in the CDR3. Trimming cost V 11 bases and J 11 bases, with 9 bases left between them. Germline CDR1 is LNHNV and CDR2 is YYDKDF (reference sequence).